This entry lists 15 T cell receptor beta chains sequenced from one sample in a study of blood T cell repertoires in COVID-19. Clones were read by immunoSEQ multiplex PCR, and TCRdb kept only the in-frame ones, dropping some. The table has around 150,000 clones, about 90% seen once; the top ten hold less than 4.5%. Sequencing was carried out using peripheral blood. These receptor sequences come from a woman aged 55-70 years with active or convalescent COVID-19.

J is TRBJ2-1 and V is TRBV27; 11 bases agree with TRBD2. The CDR3 has 15 amino acids. The germline V gene encodes CDR1 MNHEY and CDR2 SMNVEV (reference sequence). V shed 5 bases and J 3 bases; nucleotides not matched to a gene: 3. The CDR3 DNA reads TGTGCCAGCAGTGTAACTAGCGGGGGCTACAATGAGCAGTTCTTC. It yields the protein CASSVTSGGYNEQFF.

The chain joins TRBV18 to TRBJ2-5, with 7 bases matching TRBD1. V lost 0 bases to trimming and J lost 0 bases; unmatched junction nucleotides: 4. The CDR3 sequence is 16 residues long. Looked up from germline, CDR1 is KGHSH and CDR2 is LQKENI. CDR3 bases: TGTGCCAGCTCACCACCGTGGACAGGTTACCAAGAGACCCAGTACTTC. As protein: CASSPPWTGYQETQYF. The full variable domain, with the rest looked up from reference TRBV18 and TRBJ2-5, is NAGVMQNPRHLVRRRGQEARLRCSPMKGHSHVYWYRQLPEEGLKFMVYLQKENIIDESGMPKERFSAEFPKEGPSILRIQQVVRGDSAAYFCASSPPWTGYQETQYFGPGTRLLVL.

The rearrangement joins TRBV19 to TRBJ2-5; 7 bases match TRBD1. The V segment lost 3 bases and the J segment 5 bases; nucleotides outside the gene matches: 6. Germline V gene lookup returns CDR1 LNHDA and CDR2 SQIVND (reference sequence). The CDR3 totals 14 residues. The CDR3 nucleotides are TGTGCCAGTAGTATGCGACAGGGTAGGGAGACCCAGTACTTC. Translating it yields CASSMRQGRETQYF.

The chain has TRBV5-6 and TRBJ1-5; unclear D gene. CDR3 length equals 17 residues. The V end lost 0 bases, the J end lost 1 base, and 14 bases lay between the germline ends. CDR1 SGHDT and CDR2 YYEEEE come from the germline V gene. CDR3 nucleotide sequence: TGTGCCAGCAGCTTGGGCCTCGGCGGTATAAGCAATCAGCCCCAGCATTTT. Protein sequence: CASSLGLGGISNQPQHF.

This clone has a handful of counts. V and J are TRBV7-9 and TRBJ2-1; D uncertain. V was shortened by 7 bases and J by 0 bases, with 7 bases between the two germline ends. Germline lookup yields CDR1 SEHNR and CDR2 FQNEAQ (reference sequence). This CDR3 is built from 13 residues. This CDR3 is CASIHSSYNEQFF. For the CDR3, the DNA is TGTGCCAGCATTCACAGCTCCTACAATGAGCAGTTCTTC.

This chain uses TRBV21-1 with TRBJ1-5; the D call TRBD1 from the table was never checked on the DNA. TRBV21-1 is termed a pseudogene. The CDR3 totals 11 residues. The CDR3 DNA sequence: TGTGCCAGCAGCATCCAGTTCCCCCAGCATTTT. It specifies CASSIQFPQHF.

The gene calls are TRBV5-1 and TRBJ2-5, with 8 bases fitting TRBD1. The CDR3 runs to 15 residues. The germline V gene encodes CDR1 SGHRS and CDR2 YFSETQ. V trimming: 5 bases; J trimming: 1 base; junction bases outside the gene matches: 7. CDR3 DNA: TGCGCCAGCAGACCAATGGACAGGGCCCAAGAGACCCAGTACTTC. As protein: CASRPMDRAQETQYF. Combining the CDR3 with reference TRBV5-1 and TRBJ2-5 gives the whole variable domain KAGVTQTPRYLIKTRGQQVTLSCSPISGHRSVSWYQQTPGQGLQFLFEYFSETQRNKGNFPGRFSGRQFSNSRSEMNVSTLELGDSALYLCASRPMDRAQETQYFGPGTRLLVL.

The chain employs TRBV10-3 and TRBJ1-1; possibly TRBD1 for D (6 bases). Trimming shortened V by 9 bases and J by 10 bases, and 21 bases separated the two germline ends. The CDR3 length is 13 residues. Germline CDR1 is ENHRY and CDR2 is SYGVKD. The CDR3 protein is CAIATSGTNLAFF. The CDR3 region has the DNA TGTGCCATTGCTACCTCCGGGACAAACTTAGCTTTCTTT.

This chain connects TRBV9 to TRBJ2-1, with 7 positions matching TRBD1. Per the germline V gene, CDR1 is SGDLS and CDR2 is YYNGEE. The CDR3 spans 15 residues. The V and J ends lost 4 bases and 3 bases, in that order; junction bases with no gene match: 7. CDR3 protein: CASSSDGQDYNEQFF. In DNA, the CDR3 is TGTGCCAGCAGCTCAGACGGACAGGACTACAATGAGCAGTTCTTC.

The chain is built from TRBV18 and TRBJ2-3; 7 nucleotides line up with TRBD1. CDR3 length: 16 residues. Germline assignment: CDR1 KGHSH and CDR2 LQKENI. After removal of 2 bases from V and 2 bases from J, the junction contained 7 bases not matched to a gene. CDR3 nucleotides: TGTGCCAGCTCACCAGCGACAGGGACCCTCACAGATACGCAGTATTTT. It specifies CASSPATGTLTDTQYF.

To note about this clone: Given the absence of the conserved phenylalanine or tryptophan at the CDR3 end, a read error is likely. The V gene is TRBV13, the J gene TRBJ1-2; TRBD1 aligns across 11 bases. Germline V gives CDR1 PRHDT, CDR2 FYEKMQ (reference sequence). The junction had 5 bases not matched to a gene; V was cut back by 5 bases and J by 6 bases. The CDR3 has 14 amino acids. The CDR3 reads CASSQDRGRDGYTL. As DNA, the CDR3 is TGTGCCAGCAGCCAGGACAGGGGGCGGGATGGCTACACCCTC.

The gene calls are TRBV28 and TRBJ1-2, with TRBD1 matching over 7 bases. The CDR3 runs to 14 residues. With V trimmed by 3 bases and J by 8 bases, 9 bases remained unmatched. Germline CDR1 is MDHEN and CDR2 is SYDVKM. The CDR3 protein is CASSFITGADGYTF. As DNA, the CDR3 is TGTGCCAGCAGTTTCATAACAGGGGCGGACGGCTACACCTTC.

The V gene is TRBV19, the J gene TRBJ1-1; possible D gene TRBD1, 5 bases. This CDR3 spans 14 amino acids. The germline V gene encodes CDR1 LNHDA and CDR2 SQIVND (reference sequence). Trimming cost V 3 bases and J 4 bases, with 12 bases left between them. The CDR3 bases are TGTGCCAGTAGTATTAAGCGGGGGAGCACTGAAGCTTTCTTT. It specifies CASSIKRGSTEAFF. Based on the CDR3 plus reference TRBV19 and TRBJ1-1, the full variable domain is DGGITQSPKYLFRKEGQNVTLSCEQNLNHDAMYWYRQDPGQGLRLIYYSQIVNDFQKGDIAEGYSVSREKKESFPLTVTSAQKNPTAFYLCASSIKRGSTEAFFGQGTRLTVV.

This chain links TRBV12-3 or TRBV12-4 with TRBJ1-5, with unresolved D. The CDR3 has 13 residues. V was shortened by 4 bases and J by 6 bases, with 10 bases between the two germline ends. CDR3 residues: CASSYGVSQPQHF. CDR3 in DNA: TGTGCCAGCAGTTACGGGGTCAGTCAGCCCCAGCATTTT.

This clone was recorded a few times. Here the CDR3 reads CSVGTSTEAFF. Here the CDR3 DNA reads TGCAGCGTTGGCACGAGCACTGAAGCTTTCTTT. The chain employs TRBV29-1 and TRBJ1-1; D gene uncertain. Germline V CDR1 and CDR2: SQVTM, ANQGSEA. V dropped 4 bases and J dropped 4 bases, with 7 bases sitting between them. The CDR3 spans 11 residues.